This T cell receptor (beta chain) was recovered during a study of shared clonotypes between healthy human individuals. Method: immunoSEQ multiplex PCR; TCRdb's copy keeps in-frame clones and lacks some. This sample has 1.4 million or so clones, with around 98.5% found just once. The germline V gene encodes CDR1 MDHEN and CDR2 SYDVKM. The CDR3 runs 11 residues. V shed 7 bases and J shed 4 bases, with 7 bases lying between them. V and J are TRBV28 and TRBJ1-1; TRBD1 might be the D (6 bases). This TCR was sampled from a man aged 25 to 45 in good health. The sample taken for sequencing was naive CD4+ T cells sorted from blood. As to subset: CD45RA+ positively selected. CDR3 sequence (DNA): TGTGCCAGCATAGGGGGCACTGAAGCTTTCTTT. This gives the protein CASIGGTEAFF.